Presented here are 14 T cell receptor beta chains from one specimen sequenced in a study of OX40 agonist ivuxolimab in advanced cancers. Profiling relied on immunoSEQ multiplex PCR, and the TCRdb table lists in-frame clones only, not all of them. This table holds 65,000 to 100,000 clones, approximately 85% found once. Source: CD4+ or CD8+ T cells sorted from blood, taken in a trial of the OX40 agonist ivuxolimab. The receptors shown here come from an adult with an advanced solid tumor such as melanoma, head and neck, liver or kidney cancer.

This chain connects TRBV10-1 to TRBJ1-2, with a tentative D call TRBD1 (6 bases). CDR1 and CDR2 from the germline V gene are WNHNN and SYGVQD (reference sequence). The length of the CDR3 is 15 residues. V was shortened by 7 bases and J by 9 bases, with 24 bases between the two germline ends. In nucleotides, the CDR3 is TGCGCCAGCAAGAAACAGGTTTTAGGGGGTCTCTGCTACACCTTC. Its protein product is CASKKQVLGGLCYTF.

The rearrangement links TRBV7-2 to TRBJ2-1, with D perhaps being TRBD1 or TRBD2 (5 bases each). The germline V and J ends were trimmed by 7 bases and 12 bases, with 19 bases remaining between them. Germline assignment: CDR1 SGHTA and CDR2 FQGNSA. The CDR3 sequence is 13 residues long. CDR3 loop: CASNRDPSSGQFF. The CDR3 DNA sequence: TGTGCCAGCAACCGGGACCCTTCATCGGGGCAGTTCTTC.

The J gene is TRBJ2-1, the V gene TRBV27; 8 bases map to TRBD2. Trimming took 5 bases from V and 9 from J; bases not matched to a gene: 18. CDR3 length: 17 residues. Germline V gene lookup returns CDR1 MNHEY and CDR2 SMNVEV (reference sequence). The CDR3 nucleotides are TGTGCCAGCAGTCCCCAGGGAGAGCGGGAGAGCGGGCCTGAGCAGTTCTTC. Its protein is CASSPQGERESGPEQFF.

The V and J genes are TRBV6-6 and TRBJ2-2; D is unclear. CDR3 length equals 10 residues. CDR1 and CDR2 (germline): MNHNY, SVGAGI (reference sequence). Trimming stripped 10 bases from V and 6 bases from J, with 6 bases between. The CDR3 region is CAIGPGELFF. DNA for the CDR3: TGTGCCATTGGCCCCGGGGAGCTGTTTTTT.

The J gene is TRBJ2-3, the V gene TRBV7-2, with TRBD2 matching 7 bases. CDR1 and CDR2 (germline): SGHTA, FQGNSA. V was clipped by 5 bases and J by 2 bases; unmatched bases: 7. There are 15 residues in the CDR3. CDR3 DNA: TGTGCCAGCAGCCCGCAGCGGGGAATCACAGATACGCAGTATTTT. It yields the protein CASSPQRGITDTQYF.

This chain links TRBV5-8 with TRBJ2-7, with D possibly matching TRBD1 (7 bases). CDR3 length: 18 amino acids. The V and J ends lost 0 bases and 2 bases respectively, with 21 bases between them. Germline V CDR1 and CDR2: SGHTS, YDEGEE. The CDR3 DNA is TGTGCCAGCAGCTTGGCCCGACCGGAGGGGGCAAAGACCTACGAGCAGTACTTC. Translation gives CASSLARPEGAKTYEQYF. Based on the CDR3 plus reference TRBV5-8 and TRBJ2-7, the full variable domain is EAGVTQSPTHLIKTRGQQATLRCSPISGHTSVYWYQQALGLGLQFLLWYDEGEERNRGNFPPRFSGRQFPNYSSELNVNALELEDSALYLCASSLARPEGAKTYEQYFGPGTRLTVT.

J is TRBJ2-1 and V is TRBV4-3, with TRBD2 matching over 13 bases. This CDR3 has 14 residues. J gave up 14 bases and V 1 base, and 5 bases lay outside the gene matches. CDR1 and CDR2 (germline): LGHNA, YSLEER. CDR3 protein: CASSQGVGLAGKFF. The DNA for the CDR3 is TGCGCCAGCAGCCAAGGGGTGGGACTAGCGGGGAAGTTCTTC.

The chain couples TRBV11-3 to TRBJ1-1, with TRBD1 as a possible D gene (6 bases). This CDR3 comprises 12 residues. V dropped 5 bases and J dropped 9 bases, with 13 bases sitting between them. Germline V lookup: CDR1 SGHNT, CDR2 YENEEA. The CDR3 loop reads CASSRSRDKAFF. The CDR3 nucleotides are TGTGCCAGCAGCCGATCCCGGGACAAAGCTTTCTTT.

This sequence joins TRBV14 and TRBJ2-7; 14 nucleotides line up with TRBD2. CDR1 and CDR2 (germline): SGHDN, FVKESK. V lost 4 bases to trimming and J lost 9 bases; unmatched junction nucleotides: 8. The CDR3 length is 15 residues. The DNA for the CDR3 is TGTGCCAGCAGCCCCTGGACTAGCGGGAGGACTGTGCAGTACTTC. This gives the protein CASSPWTSGRTVQYF.

The chain joins TRBV2 to TRBJ2-7; D might be TRBD2 (6 bases). The V and J ends lost 2 bases and 0 bases respectively, with 11 bases between them. This CDR3 contains 15 residues. CDR1 is SNHLY, CDR2 FYNNEI, per germline. CDR3 amino acids: CASSEFRGSSYEQYF. CDR3 nucleotide sequence: TGTGCCAGCAGTGAATTCCGGGGGAGCTCCTACGAGCAGTACTTC.

The CDR3 loop reads CASSQTGWTEAFF. The DNA for the CDR3 is TGCGCCAGCAGCCAAACAGGGTGGACTGAAGCTTTCTTT. V and J are TRBV4-3 and TRBJ1-1, with D possibly being TRBD1 (6 bases). Trimming left V 2 bases short and J 5 bases short, with 9 bases between. CDR1 is LGHNA, CDR2 YSLEER, per germline. The CDR3 has 13 amino acids.

This clone was seen a single time. The chain joins TRBV5-1 to TRBJ2-1; D call uncertain. In germline, CDR1 is SGHRS, CDR2 YFSETQ. V was trimmed by 1 base and J by 8 bases, leaving 13 bases between them. CDR3 size: 14 residues. The CDR3: CASSLISAYDEQFF. The CDR3 bases are TGCGCCAGCAGCTTGATCTCTGCCTATGATGAGCAGTTCTTC.

The chain carries TRBV6-1 and TRBJ2-2; tentatively, D is TRBD1 (6 bases). This CDR3 has 16 residues. V shed 4 bases and J shed 0 bases, with 12 bases lying between them. Per the germline V gene, CDR1 is MNHNS and CDR2 is SASEGT. The CDR3 is CASSARGTANTGELFF. CDR3 bases: TGTGCCAGCAGTGCCAGGGGTACGGCGAACACCGGGGAGCTGTTTTTT.

This chain links TRBV11-2 with TRBJ1-3; possibly TRBD1 for D (5 bases). The CDR3 extends over 17 amino acids. The germline V and J ends were trimmed by 2 bases and 2 bases, with 16 bases remaining between them. CDR1 SGHAT and CDR2 FQNNGV come from the germline V gene. The CDR3 nucleotides read TGTGCCAGCAGCTTAAGATACGACGGGACGGCTGGAAACACCATATATTTT. The encoded protein is CASSLRYDGTAGNTIYF.